Presented here are 25 T cell receptor beta chains from one specimen sequenced in a study of Ad26.COV2.S vaccination and SARS-CoV-2 variants. Profiled with immunoSEQ multiplex PCR; TCRdb holds only in-frame clones, not every one. The data contain about 350,000 clones, 90% to 95% of them singletons. The source material was peripheral blood, sampled after recovery from COVID-19. Source of these receptors: a human donor who had recovered from COVID-19.

The chain combines TRBV9 with TRBJ2-3; either TRBD1 or TRBD2 may supply D (7 bases each). Trimming pared 4 bases from V and 2 bases from J, leaving 20 bases between. Germline V gives CDR1 SGDLS, CDR2 YYNGEE. The length of the CDR3 is 17 residues. The CDR3 sequence is CASSTPQGGEYTDTQYF. The CDR3 DNA sequence: TGTGCCAGCAGCACGCCCCAGGGGGGGGAATACACAGATACGCAGTATTTT.

The chain employs TRBV6-5 and TRBJ1-3; TRBD1 matches at 9 bases. The V gene end was trimmed by 7 bases and the J gene end by 2 bases; junction bases not matched to a gene: 3. This CDR3 is 14 amino acids long. Germline CDR1 and CDR2: MNHEY and SVGAGI. The CDR3 DNA is TGTGCCAGCACCCGGACAGGGGCTGGAAACACCATATATTTT. It translates to CASTRTGAGNTIYF.

J is TRBJ2-2 and V is TRBV13; D call uncertain. Trimming pared 8 bases from V and 0 bases from J, leaving 7 bases between. The germline CDR1 and CDR2 sequences are PRHDT and FYEKMQ (reference sequence). The CDR3 totals 13 residues. The CDR3 loop is CASSGSNTGELFF. The CDR3 bases are TGTGCCAGCTCCGGATCGAACACCGGGGAGCTGTTTTTT.

The chain couples TRBV7-9 to TRBJ1-3, with 10 bases identical to TRBD1. The trim removed 3 bases at V and 3 bases at J, leaving 14 bases unmatched. Germline V gene sequence: CDR1 SEHNR, CDR2 FQNEAQ (reference sequence). The CDR3 consists of 19 residues. CDR3 protein: CASSFSGQGGLFHGNTIYF. For the CDR3, the DNA is TGTGCCAGCAGCTTTTCAGGACAGGGGGGACTTTTTCATGGAAACACCATATATTTT.

This chain links TRBV5-6 with TRBJ1-6; unclear D gene. The ends were cut back, 2 bases at V and 8 bases at J, with 8 bases in the middle. Germline loops: CDR1 SGHDT, CDR2 YYEEEE. There are 13 residues in the CDR3. CDR3 nucleotide sequence: TGTGCCAGCAGCTTAGGAGGCGATTCACCCCTCCACTTT. This gives the protein CASSLGGDSPLHF.

This chain uses TRBV27 with TRBJ2-1; 11 nucleotides match TRBD2. V lost 4 bases to trimming and J lost 3 bases; unmatched junction nucleotides: 2. This CDR3 is built from 15 residues. CDR1 and CDR2 (germline): MNHEY, SMNVEV (reference sequence). DNA for the CDR3: TGTGCCAGCAGTTCTACTAGCGGGGGCTACAATGAGCAGTTCTTC. Amino acid sequence: CASSSTSGGYNEQFF.

The chain combines TRBV11-1 with TRBJ2-7; 8 nucleotides agree with TRBD1. Germline CDR1 reads SGHAT; CDR2 reads FQDESV (reference sequence). The CDR3 is 14 amino acids. V shed 2 bases and J 8 bases; nucleotides not matched to a gene: 8. CDR3 coding DNA: TGTGCCAGCAGCTTACTAATGGGGGACAGGCAGCAGTACTTC. Its protein is CASSLLMGDRQQYF. The full variable domain, in which reference TRBV11-1 and TRBJ2-7 provide the parts outside the CDR3, is EAEVAQSPRYKITEKSQAVAFWCDPISGHATLYWYRQILGQGPELLVQFQDESVVDDSQLPKDRFSAERLKGVDSTLKIQPAELGDSAMYLCASSLLMGDRQQYFGPGTRLTVT.

The rearrangement joins TRBV15 to TRBJ2-1; no clear D gene. The CDR3 is 14 amino acids. The germline V and J ends were trimmed by 9 bases and 0 bases, with 12 bases remaining between them. Germline assignment: CDR1 LNHNV and CDR2 YYDKDF (reference sequence). The CDR3 reads CATEQRSSYNEQFF. For the CDR3, the DNA is TGTGCCACTGAACAGAGGAGCTCCTACAATGAGCAGTTCTTC.

The chain recombines TRBV19 with TRBJ1-1; D gene ambiguous. Trimming left V 10 bases short and J 2 bases short, with 17 bases between. Germline V CDR1 and CDR2: LNHDA, SQIVND (reference sequence). The CDR3 is 14 residues long. CDR3 in amino acids: CATAYPGVNTEAFF. The CDR3 coding sequence is TGTGCCACCGCATACCCCGGGGTAAACACTGAAGCTTTCTTT.

The V call is TRBV19, the J call TRBJ1-1; 7 bases are a match to TRBD1. V dropped 5 bases and J dropped 0; count of bases not matched to a gene: 6. The germline CDR1 and CDR2 sequences are LNHDA and SQIVND (reference sequence). CDR3 length: 15 residues. CDR3 sequence: CASSPQTGMNTEAFF. CDR3 bases: TGTGCCAGTAGTCCCCAGACAGGGATGAACACTGAAGCTTTCTTT.

The J gene is TRBJ1-1, the V gene TRBV10-1, with D tentatively TRBD1 (6 bases). This CDR3 has 15 residues. V was cut by 2 bases and J by 4 bases, with 14 bases left in between. The germline gives CDR1 WNHNN, CDR2 SYGVQD (reference sequence). CDR3 nucleotide sequence: TGCGCCAGCAGTGAGGATAGAGGGGGTGGCACTGAAGCTTTCTTT. It translates to CASSEDRGGGTEAFF.

The chain uses TRBV27 and TRBJ2-7; D may match TRBD1 or TRBD2 (6 bases each). Germline CDR1 reads MNHEY; CDR2 reads SMNVEV (reference sequence). V was trimmed by 7 bases and J by 5 bases, leaving 18 bases between them. This CDR3 has 14 amino acids. CDR3 sequence (DNA): TGTGCCAGCACCAACTCGTTCGGGGGCGACGAGCAGTACTTC. Translating gives CASTNSFGGDEQYF.

This clone was picked up one time. This chain uses TRBV6-5 with TRBJ1-2, with D perhaps matching TRBD1 (5 bases). V was shortened by 0 bases and J by 7 bases, with 12 bases between the two germline ends. The CDR3 sequence is 14 residues long. Germline CDR1 MNHEY, CDR2 SVGAGI. CDR3 nucleotide sequence: TGTGCCAGCAGTTACTCGTCAGGGCTTAGTGGCTACACCTTC. Translating gives CASSYSSGLSGYTF.

V usage is TRBV6-5 and J usage is TRBJ2-5, with D possibly being TRBD1 (6 bases). This CDR3 comprises 13 residues. Trimming removed 6 bases from V and 4 bases from J, with 12 bases in between. Germline V lookup: CDR1 MNHEY, CDR2 SVGAGI. The DNA for the CDR3 is TGTGCCAGCAGGTACAGGGTGGGAGAGACCCAGTACTTC. This gives the protein CASRYRVGETQYF.

V usage is TRBV7-2 and J usage is TRBJ1-4; no definite D call. Trimming removed 5 bases at V and 8 bases at J, with 21 bases between. The CDR3 spans 16 residues. CDR1 is SGHTA and CDR2 is FQGNSA in the germline V gene. CDR3 DNA: TGTGCCAGCAGCCCACGGACGGGAGGGTTAGCGGAAAAACTGTTTTTT. Amino acid sequence: CASSPRTGGLAEKLFF.

The V call is TRBV5-1, the J call TRBJ1-6; D possibly corresponds to TRBD1 (6 bases). The CDR3 is 14 amino acids. CDR1 and CDR2 from the germline V gene are SGHRS and YFSETQ. Deletions cut 5 bases from V and 7 bases from J, with 13 bases between. The chain's CDR3 is CASRPGTSNSPLHF. The CDR3 DNA reads as TGCGCCAGCAGACCCGGGACATCCAATTCACCCCTCCACTTT.

This chain connects TRBV27 to TRBJ2-1; tentative D call: TRBD1 (6 bases). The germline V gene encodes CDR1 MNHEY and CDR2 SMNVEV (reference sequence). The V gene lost 2 bases and the J gene lost 0 bases, with 20 bases spanning the gap. The CDR3 is made up of 19 amino acids. This chain's CDR3 is CASSLLLSRQAFSYNEQFF. DNA for the CDR3: TGTGCCAGCAGTTTACTCCTGAGTCGACAGGCATTCTCCTACAATGAGCAGTTCTTC.

The chain recombines TRBV12-3 or TRBV12-4 with TRBJ1-1; no reliable D call. V lost 4 bases and J 4 bases, leaving 10 bases between the germline ends. The CDR3 is made up of 13 amino acids. DNA of the CDR3: TGTGCCAGCAGTTCACCTACGAGCACTGAAGCTTTCTTT. Translated, it gives CASSSPTSTEAFF.

V gene TRBV10-3 combines with J gene TRBJ1-4; 7 bases map to TRBD1. From germline, CDR1 is ENHRY and CDR2 SYGVKD. The CDR3 runs to 14 residues. Trimming at V came to 4 bases and at J to 5 bases, leaving 4 bases not matched to a gene. Written as DNA, the CDR3 is TGTGCCATCAGTGGGGACAGCTCAAATGAAAAACTGTTTTTT. As protein: CAISGDSSNEKLFF.

V gene TRBV10-1 combines with J gene TRBJ1-6; D is uncertain. Deletions cut 9 bases from V and 12 bases from J, with 15 bases between. CDR3 length equals 12 residues. The V gene's germline CDR1 is WNHNN and CDR2 SYGVQD (reference sequence). CDR3 loop: CASRAFPRPLHF. The CDR3 DNA reads TGCGCCAGTCGCGCGTTCCCTAGACCCCTCCACTTT.

The CDR3 here is CASRSQGGTSGANVLTF. CDR3 in DNA: TGTGCCAGCCGCTCTCAGGGGGGGACCTCTGGGGCCAACGTCCTGACTTTC. This sequence joins TRBV18 and TRBJ2-6; D could derive from TRBD1 or TRBD2 (7 bases each). The germline V and J ends were trimmed by 8 bases and 0 bases, with 17 bases remaining between them. This CDR3 spans 17 amino acids. Looked up from germline, CDR1 is KGHSH and CDR2 is LQKENI.

As concerns this clone: This same CDR3 is encoded by further DNA sequences in the sample. The chain combines TRBV5-1 with TRBJ2-3; 8 nucleotides align to TRBD2. CDR3 length equals 14 residues. Per germline, CDR1 SGHRS and CDR2 YFSETQ. Unmatched junction bases numbered 5, after V lost 6 bases and J lost 2 bases. The CDR3 DNA is TGCGCCAGCACCCCGGGGGGGTCCACAGATACGCAGTATTTT. This translates into CASTPGGSTDTQYF.

The chain uses TRBV27 and TRBJ1-1; 10 nucleotides match TRBD1. CDR1 is MNHEY and CDR2 is SMNVEV in the germline V gene (reference sequence). The CDR3 is made up of 15 amino acids. V lost 6 bases to trimming and J lost 3 bases; unmatched junction nucleotides: 7. CDR3 nucleotides: TGTGCCAGCAGCCATGAGACAGGGGGCGACACTGAAGCTTTCTTT. Translating gives CASSHETGGDTEAFF.

This chain uses TRBV3-1 (or the pseudogene TRBV3-2) with TRBJ1-5; 10 bases line up with TRBD1. This CDR3 spans 15 amino acids. J was trimmed by 5 bases and V by 3 bases; bases with no gene match: 4. In germline, CDR1 is LGHDT, CDR2 YNNKEL (reference sequence). The CDR3 coding sequence is TGTGCCAGCAGCCAGGCCGGGACAGGGGATCAGCCCCAGCATTTT. It specifies CASSQAGTGDQPQHF.

This clone has just one count. This chain joins TRBV18 and TRBJ2-2; D remains unclear. The V gene lost 0 bases and the J gene lost 0 bases, with 20 bases spanning the gap. The CDR3 totals 20 residues. In germline, CDR1 is KGHSH, CDR2 LQKENI. The CDR3 nucleotides read TGTGCCAGCTCACCACCGGCATTCTCCGAGGCCTTCGCGAACACCGGGGAGCTGTTTTTT. Encoded protein: CASSPPAFSEAFANTGELFF.